These 32 T cell receptor beta chains were all obtained from the same sample, sequenced in a study of T cells expressing NK-cell markers. TCRdb reprocessed the 5' RACE reads and reports one entry per CDR3 protein, with no DNA. The sample holds tens of thousands of distinct CDR3 sequences. Sequenced sample: blood T cells: a sorted CD56 or NKG2C T cell subset, CD4+ or CD8+ T cells, or bulk PBMC T cells (not recorded which). Source of these receptors: a woman aged 18-70 years in good health.

The CDR3 protein is CSAGEGGPANYGYTF. This chain uses TRBV20-1 with TRBJ1-2; TCRdb returns TRBD1, unconfirmable since there is no DNA. The CDR3 length is 15 residues. Germline-derived CDR1 and CDR2 are DFQATT and SNEGSKA (reference sequence).

The J gene is TRBJ2-7, the V gene TRBV7-8; the TCRdb call, TRBD1, lacks DNA for checking. CDR1 and CDR2 from the germline V gene are SGHVS and FQNEAQ. The CDR3 contains 13 residues. The CDR3 protein is CASSLGRLVEQYF.

V gene TRBV27 combines with J gene TRBJ2-5; with no DNA, the TCRdb D assignment of TRBD1 cannot be verified. CDR3 length equals 15 residues. CDR1 MNHEY and CDR2 SMNVEV come from the germline V gene (reference sequence). The CDR3 sequence is CASSFLPTAQETQYF.

The chain uses TRBV10-3 and TRBJ1-1; the TRBD1 assignment by TCRdb is unverifiable without DNA. The germline gives CDR1 ENHRY, CDR2 SYGVKD. CDR3 size: 13 residues. CDR3 sequence reads: CAINRGPNTEAFF.

This sequence joins TRBV7-2 and TRBJ1-5. Germline lookup yields CDR1 SGHTA and CDR2 FQGNSA. The CDR3 contains 13 residues. This chain's CDR3 is CASSFRNDQPQHF.

This sequence joins TRBV15 and TRBJ1-5; TCRdb reports TRBD1, a call that lacks DNA to check it against. CDR1 is LNHNV, CDR2 YYDKDF, per germline (reference sequence). CDR3 length equals 16 residues. CDR3 region: CATSRASGTGGQPQHF. The complete variable domain, with remaining parts taken from reference TRBV15 and TRBJ1-5, reads DAMVIQNPRYQVTQFGKPVTLSCSQTLNHNVMYWYQQKSSQAPKLLFHYYDKDFNNEADTPDNFQSRRPNTSFCFLDIRSPGLGDTAMYLCATSRASGTGGQPQHFGDGTRLSIL.

Here the CDR3 reads CASSPLRNEQFF. The rearrangement joins TRBV7-9 to TRBJ2-1. From germline, CDR1 is SEHNR and CDR2 FQNEAQ (reference sequence). The CDR3 has 12 amino acids.

This sequence joins TRBV6-1 and TRBJ2-5. Germline CDR1 reads MNHNS; CDR2 reads SASEGT. The CDR3 sequence is 14 residues long. The CDR3 is CASSIRFGVETQYF.

The genes are TRBV7-9 and TRBJ2-2. Germline V gives CDR1 SEHNR, CDR2 FQNEAQ (reference sequence). The CDR3 has 14 amino acids. Here the CDR3 reads CASSPLGTTGELFF.

The chain is built from TRBV5-1 and TRBJ2-3. Germline loops: CDR1 SGHRS, CDR2 YFSETQ. The CDR3 has 15 residues. This CDR3 is CASSLAVLQTDTQYF.

V is TRBV4-2 and J is TRBJ2-1; TCRdb's D gene call, TRBD2, goes unchecked for lack of DNA. This CDR3 is 15 amino acids long. In germline, CDR1 is LGHNA, CDR2 YNFKEQ. Here the CDR3 reads CASSQGLAGGYEQFF.

This chain links TRBV4-1 with TRBJ1-1. The CDR3 runs to 15 residues. Germline V gene sequence: CDR1 MGHRA, CDR2 YSYEKL. The CDR3 is CASSQEGLMSTEAFF.

The chain recombines TRBV12-3 or TRBV12-4 with TRBJ2-7; TCRdb indicates TRBD2, and absent DNA this call remains unverified. The length of the CDR3 is 16 residues. CDR3 residues: CASSFGPSGPSYEQYF.

This chain uses TRBV4-1 with TRBJ2-7. The germline V gene encodes CDR1 MGHRA and CDR2 YSYEKL. The CDR3 is 13 amino acids. CDR3 protein: CASSPHVANEQYF.

The chain is built from TRBV27 and TRBJ2-7; TCRdb's D call of TRBD1 is untestable without DNA. The CDR3 has 15 residues. The germline CDR1 and CDR2 sequences are MNHEY and SMNVEV (reference sequence). The CDR3 region is CASSRGRGSSYEQYF.

The chain links TRBV12-3 or TRBV12-4 to TRBJ2-5; TCRdb's assignment of TRBD1 cannot be checked, as there is no DNA. There are 16 residues in the CDR3. CDR3 residues: CASSLKHLQGEETQYF.

The gene calls are TRBV12-3 or TRBV12-4 and TRBJ1-3. The CDR3 covers 17 residues. The CDR3 sequence: CASTLSGRVSSGNTIYF.

The rearrangement uses TRBV7-9 and TRBJ1-2. Germline assignment: CDR1 SEHNR and CDR2 FQNEAQ (reference sequence). The CDR3 runs 14 residues. CDR3 loop: CASSPRSQNYGYTF.

This chain uses TRBV24-1 with TRBJ2-3. The CDR3 consists of 15 residues. Germline V gene lookup returns CDR1 KGHDR and CDR2 SFDVKD. The CDR3 sequence: CATSDRVESSDTQYF.

The genes are TRBV7-7 and TRBJ2-1; TCRdb selects TRBD1, and the lack of DNA leaves this call unchecked. This CDR3 has 15 amino acids. Germline CDR1 reads SSHAT; CDR2 reads FNYEAQ (reference sequence). CDR3 in amino acids: CASSLVPGQGNEQFF. The entire variable domain, with the rest obtained from reference TRBV7-7 and TRBJ2-1, is as follows: GAGVSQSPRYKVTKRGQDVTLRCDPISSHATLYWYQQALGQGPEFLTYFNYEAQPDKSGLPSDRFSAERPEGSISTLTIQRTEQRDSAMYRCASSLVPGQGNEQFFGPGTRLTVL.

V usage is TRBV5-1 and J usage is TRBJ2-3; TCRdb returns TRBD1, unconfirmable since there is no DNA. The CDR3 contains 16 residues. Per germline, CDR1 SGHRS and CDR2 YFSETQ. This CDR3 is CASSLPDPLSTDTQYF. Full variable domain (missing parts from reference TRBV5-1 and TRBJ2-3): KAGVTQTPRYLIKTRGQQVTLSCSPISGHRSVSWYQQTPGQGLQFLFEYFSETQRNKGNFPGRFSGRQFSNSRSEMNVSTLELGDSALYLCASSLPDPLSTDTQYFGPGTRLTVL.

The chain has TRBV4-2 and TRBJ2-7; TCRdb lists TRBD1, though no DNA is available to test this call. The length of the CDR3 is 15 residues. Germline-derived CDR1 and CDR2 are LGHNA and YNFKEQ. The CDR3 sequence is CASSQDKGREYEQYF.

J is TRBJ1-2 and V is TRBV15. In germline, CDR1 is LNHNV, CDR2 YYDKDF (reference sequence). This CDR3 has 15 amino acids. The CDR3 region is CATSRGVPGSGGYTF.

The chain couples TRBV30 to TRBJ1-1; TCRdb's D call of TRBD1 is untestable without DNA. This CDR3 spans 15 amino acids. Germline-derived CDR1 and CDR2 are GTSNPN and SVGIG (reference sequence). The CDR3 reads CAWSAWAGANTEAFF.

J is TRBJ2-1 and V is TRBV3-1. CDR1 and CDR2 from the germline V gene are LGHDT and YNNKEL (reference sequence). The CDR3 has 13 residues. This CDR3 reads CASSRVSTMEQFF.

The V gene is TRBV4-1, the J gene TRBJ2-7. The CDR3 contains 14 residues. The germline CDR1 and CDR2 sequences are MGHRA and YSYEKL. CDR3 loop: CASSQVSGSYEQYF.

This chain connects TRBV11-1 to TRBJ2-7. The CDR3 contains 15 residues. Germline V gene data show CDR1 as SGHAT and CDR2 as FQDESV (reference sequence). The CDR3 protein is CASSSPRGRAYEQYF.

The chain carries TRBV11-2 and TRBJ2-7. This CDR3 region has 12 residues. Germline CDR1 SGHAT, CDR2 FQNNGV. This chain's CDR3 is CASSLGTYEQYF.

The chain employs TRBV2 and TRBJ2-7; TCRdb selects TRBD2, and the lack of DNA leaves this call unchecked. CDR1 SNHLY and CDR2 FYNNEI come from the germline V gene. This CDR3 comprises 11 residues. The CDR3 here is CASRWRDEQYF.

CDR3 protein: CASSPSSGSYEQYF. The chain joins TRBV4-1 to TRBJ2-7; TCRdb returns TRBD2, unconfirmable since there is no DNA. This CDR3 is built from 14 residues. Germline values: CDR1 MGHRA, CDR2 YSYEKL.

The genes are TRBV20-1 and TRBJ2-3. CDR3 length: 13 amino acids. CDR1 DFQATT and CDR2 SNEGSKA come from the germline V gene (reference sequence). The CDR3 is CSASGGFTDTQYF.

The genes are TRBV11-1 and TRBJ2-7. The CDR3 runs to 18 residues. Germline V gene data show CDR1 as SGHAT and CDR2 as FQDESV (reference sequence). CDR3 amino acids: CASSLAFVVPGTSYEQYF.